The 27 T cell receptor beta chains below were found in one sample sequenced in a study of OX40 agonist ivuxolimab in advanced cancers. Sequencing was performed with immunoSEQ multiplex PCR; in TCRdb, only in-frame clones are kept and a portion is missing. The data contain 80,000 to 100,000 clones, 80% to 90% of them singletons. The material was CD4+ or CD8+ T cells sorted from blood, obtained in a trial of the OX40 agonist ivuxolimab. The receptors originated from an adult with an advanced solid tumor such as melanoma, head and neck, liver or kidney cancer.

J is TRBJ2-1 and V is TRBV7-7, with D possibly being TRBD1 (6 bases). Trimming took 3 bases from V and 5 from J, leaving 14 bases between them. CDR1 and CDR2 from the germline V gene are SSHAT and FNYEAQ (reference sequence). The length of the CDR3 is 15 residues. The CDR3 loop is CASSFSSGANNEQFF. Here the CDR3 DNA reads TGTGCCAGCAGCTTTTCATCAGGGGCAAACAATGAGCAGTTCTTC.

CDR3 sequence (DNA): TGTGCCAGCAGCGTAGATAGGGGGCCTAGAGATACGCAGTATTTT. Protein: CASSVDRGPRDTQYF. The rearrangement links TRBV9 to TRBJ2-3; 7 positions match TRBD1. Germline CDR1 reads SGDLS; CDR2 reads YYNGEE. This CDR3 has 15 amino acids. J gave up 5 bases and V 0 bases, and 6 bases lay outside the gene matches. Based on the CDR3 plus reference TRBV9 and TRBJ2-3, the full variable domain is DSGVTQTPKHLITATGQRVTLRCSPRSGDLSVYWYQQSLDQGLQFLIQYYNGEERAKGNILERFSAQQFPDLHSELNLSSLELGDSALYFCASSVDRGPRDTQYFGPGTRLTVL.

V gene TRBV7-9 combines with J gene TRBJ1-5; D remains ambiguous. V was trimmed by 3 bases and J by 5 bases, leaving 11 bases between them. The germline V gene has CDR1 SEHNR and CDR2 FQNEAQ (reference sequence). This CDR3 spans 14 amino acids. CDR3 residues: CASSLSGLDQPQHF. CDR3 nucleotides: TGTGCCAGCAGCTTGTCGGGGTTGGATCAGCCCCAGCATTTT.

The chain is built from TRBV4-3 and TRBJ1-2, with D possibly TRBD1 on 5 matching bases. The CDR3 totals 15 residues. The ends were cut back, 4 bases at V and 5 bases at J, with 17 bases in the middle. The germline V gene encodes CDR1 LGHNA and CDR2 YSLEER. The CDR3 nucleotides read TGCGCCAGCAGCCCCCGACCCGGGGCCAATTATGGCTACACCTTC. Translation gives CASSPRPGANYGYTF.

This clone was seen once. The V call is TRBV19, the J call TRBJ2-3, with 10 nucleotides matching TRBD2. The J segment lost 2 bases and the V segment lost 4 bases, leaving 18 bases of the junction unmatched. The CDR3 loop spans 20 amino acids. Germline V CDR1 and CDR2: LNHDA, SQIVND (reference sequence). The CDR3 DNA reads as TGTGCCAGTAGTACGGAAAATAGCGGGGGGCGACCGTCCACCACAGATACGCAGTATTTT. It encodes CASSTENSGGRPSTTDTQYF.

This chain links TRBV18 with TRBJ1-3, with D possibly being TRBD1 (6 bases). From germline, CDR1 is KGHSH and CDR2 LQKENI. V gave up 4 bases and J gave up 0 bases, with 13 bases separating them. This CDR3 has 16 residues. The DNA for the CDR3 is TGTGCCAGCTCACGACCAGGGGCACACTCTGGAAACACCATATATTTT. It codes for CASSRPGAHSGNTIYF.

This chain connects TRBV19 to TRBJ2-2; perhaps TRBD1 as D (5 bases). The germline V and J ends were trimmed by 1 base and 2 bases, with 11 bases remaining between them. Germline lookup yields CDR1 LNHDA and CDR2 SQIVND (reference sequence). CDR3 length equals 16 residues. The CDR3 DNA reads TGTGCCAGTAGTATAGGGGCCAGGGCAAACACCGGGGAGCTGTTTTTT. It specifies CASSIGARANTGELFF.

The chain couples TRBV7-8 to TRBJ2-1; D might be TRBD2 (5 bases). Germline values: CDR1 SGHVS, CDR2 FQNEAQ. V dropped 5 bases and J dropped 8 bases, with 19 bases sitting between them. CDR3 length equals 15 residues. CDR3 sequence: CASSPKDWAGDEQFF. CDR3 sequence (DNA): TGTGCCAGCAGCCCCAAGGACTGGGCGGGCGATGAGCAGTTCTTC.

The chain carries TRBV19 and TRBJ2-3, with 16 bases aligning to TRBD2. V lost 5 bases, J lost 6 bases, and 2 bases stayed unmatched. CDR3 length equals 15 residues. The germline CDR1 and CDR2 sequences are LNHDA and SQIVND (reference sequence). The CDR3, as DNA: TGTGCCAGTAGTTCGGGACTAGCGGGGGGGGATACGCAGTATTTT. Protein product: CASSSGLAGGDTQYF.

The J gene is TRBJ2-2, the V gene TRBV4-2; 7 bases are a match to TRBD2. This CDR3 contains 16 residues. V lost 5 bases, J lost 7 bases, and 13 bases stayed unmatched. Germline V gives CDR1 LGHNA, CDR2 YNFKEQ. The chain's CDR3 is CASSNSGTNRVGELFF. CDR3 coding DNA: TGTGCCAGCAGCAACTCCGGGACTAACCGGGTCGGGGAGCTGTTTTTT.

The chain carries TRBV6-1 and TRBJ2-7; D may be TRBD1 (5 bases). This CDR3 is 13 amino acids long. With 2 bases removed from V and 3 bases from J, the gap between germline ends came to 8 bases. Germline-derived CDR1 and CDR2 are MNHNS and SASEGT. For the CDR3, the DNA is TGTGCCAGCAGTGAACAGGGAATCTACGAGCAGTACTTC. Residues: CASSEQGIYEQYF.

The gene calls are TRBV2 and TRBJ2-5; possible D gene TRBD2, 6 bases. CDR1 SNHLY and CDR2 FYNNEI come from the germline V gene. CDR3 length: 15 amino acids. V was cut by 1 base and J by 1 base, with 10 bases left in between. DNA for the CDR3: TGTGCCAGCAGTGAAGATGCGGGGCTCCAAGAGACCCAGTACTTC. Translated: CASSEDAGLQETQYF.

This clone is a singleton in its sample. The J gene is TRBJ1-5, the V gene TRBV10-3; perhaps TRBD1 as D (6 bases). The CDR3 totals 15 residues. V lost 0 bases and J lost 6, with 12 bases in between. Per the germline V gene, CDR1 is ENHRY and CDR2 is SYGVKD. The DNA of the CDR3 is TGTGCCATCAGTGAGTCGCGTGGGGGCTTTCAGCCCCAGCATTTT. Protein: CAISESRGGFQPQHF.

The rearrangement uses TRBV27 and TRBJ2-2; 11 positions agree with TRBD2. The V segment lost 2 bases and the J segment 7 bases; nucleotides outside the gene matches: 3. Germline loops: CDR1 MNHEY, CDR2 SMNVEV (reference sequence). The CDR3 runs to 15 residues. Here the CDR3 DNA reads TGTGCCAGCAGTTTAACTAGCGGGGGTGGCGGGGAGCTGTTTTTT. As protein: CASSLTSGGGGELFF.

Only one count was recorded for this clone. Here the CDR3 DNA reads TGTGCCAGCAGCCTCGGACAGGGGGCCAGGTACTTC. It specifies CASSLGQGARYF. This chain joins TRBV7-8 and TRBJ2-7; 11 bases are a match to TRBD1. V shed 5 bases, J shed 12 bases, and the junction held 6 bases outside the gene matches. From germline, CDR1 is SGHVS and CDR2 FQNEAQ. The CDR3 is 12 residues long.

This clone came up once. V is TRBV4-3 and J is TRBJ1-3; 7 bases line up with TRBD1. Per germline, CDR1 LGHNA and CDR2 YSLEER. The CDR3 runs 15 residues. V was pared by 3 bases and J by 3 bases, with 5 bases of the junction left unmatched. The CDR3 nucleotides are TGCGCCAGCAGCCAGACAGGGAGTGGTGGAAACACCATATATTTT. This encodes CASSQTGSGGNTIYF.

The chain uses TRBV6-1 and TRBJ1-5, with 8 bases matching TRBD1. CDR3 length equals 15 residues. V dropped 9 bases and J dropped 3; count of bases not matched to a gene: 10. Germline lookup yields CDR1 MNHNS and CDR2 SASEGT. CDR3 sequence reads: CASHVGQASNQPQHF. For the CDR3, the DNA is TGTGCCAGTCACGTGGGACAGGCCTCCAATCAGCCCCAGCATTTT.

This clone has more than one count but fewer than ten. The genes are TRBV19 and TRBJ1-6, with D unclear. The germline V and J ends were trimmed by 5 bases and 6 bases, with 11 bases remaining between them. Per the germline V gene, CDR1 is LNHDA and CDR2 is SQIVND (reference sequence). The CDR3 covers 14 residues. This chain's CDR3 is CASSGREFNSPLHF. DNA for the CDR3: TGTGCCAGTAGTGGGAGGGAATTTAATTCACCCCTCCACTTT.

This chain connects TRBV5-6 to TRBJ2-3, with TRBD1 identical over 7 bases. The V segment lost 5 bases and the J segment 5 bases; nucleotides outside the gene matches: 14. This CDR3 region has 16 residues. Per the germline V gene, CDR1 is SGHDT and CDR2 is YYEEEE. CDR3 sequence: CASRENPGGYGDTQYF. In DNA, the CDR3 is TGTGCCAGCAGGGAAAACCCAGGGGGTTACGGAGATACGCAGTATTTT.

V usage is TRBV30 and J usage is TRBJ1-6; tentatively, D is TRBD1 (5 bases). Trimming cost V 2 bases and J 7 bases, with 18 bases left between them. The CDR3 has 16 amino acids. Germline loops: CDR1 GTSNPN, CDR2 SVGIG (reference sequence). CDR3 in amino acids: CAWSPDGGLGNSPLHF. CDR3 sequence (DNA): TGTGCCTGGAGTCCCGACGGGGGGTTGGGGAATTCACCCCTCCACTTT.

V and J are TRBV19 and TRBJ2-7; the D gene is possibly TRBD2 (5 bases). The CDR3 extends over 13 amino acids. V lost 5 bases and J lost 4, with 12 bases in between. The germline V gene has CDR1 LNHDA and CDR2 SQIVND (reference sequence). This CDR3 is CASSPDPGYEQYF. CDR3 bases: TGTGCCAGTAGTCCCGACCCGGGGTACGAGCAGTACTTC.

This chain connects TRBV5-4 to TRBJ1-2, with D maybe TRBD1 (5 bases). The germline gives CDR1 SGHNT, CDR2 YYREEE (reference sequence). The CDR3 sequence is 15 residues long. Between the trimmed V and J ends, which lost 0 bases and 6 bases, there was a span of 15 bases. The CDR3 DNA follows: TGTGCCAGCAGCTTGGCAGGGACTTCAAGGGATGGCTACACCTTC. The encoded protein is CASSLAGTSRDGYTF. The complete variable domain, with remaining parts taken from reference TRBV5-4 and TRBJ1-2, reads ETGVTQSPTHLIKTRGQQVTLRCSSQSGHNTVSWYQQALGQGPQFIFQYYREEENGRGNFPPRFSGLQFPNYSSELNVNALELDDSALYLCASSLAGTSRDGYTFGSGTRLTVV.

V is TRBV6-5 and J is TRBJ1-3; the match to TRBD1 covers 7 bases. This CDR3 spans 16 amino acids. The germline CDR1 and CDR2 sequences are MNHEY and SVGAGI. The trim removed 2 bases at V and 0 bases at J, leaving 4 bases unmatched. CDR3 in DNA: TGTGCCAGCAGTTACCGGGACAGTTACTCTGGAAACACCATATATTTT. It yields the protein CASSYRDSYSGNTIYF.

This clone was seen a handful of times. The V and J genes are TRBV7-8 and TRBJ1-6; weak D call: TRBD1 (5 bases). The CDR3 runs to 13 residues. V was clipped by 4 bases and J by 9 bases, with 10 bases between them. CDR1 and CDR2 (germline): SGHVS, FQNEAQ. As DNA, the CDR3 is TGTGCCAGCAGCTCCGGGGGGGGTTCACCCCTCCACTTT. Its protein is CASSSGGGSPLHF.

The chain employs TRBV25-1 and TRBJ2-7; D possibly corresponds to TRBD1 (6 bases). This CDR3 is built from 11 residues. Germline V gene data show CDR1 as MGHDK and CDR2 as SYGVNS. The V and J ends lost 2 bases and 13 bases respectively, with 12 bases between them. For the CDR3, the DNA is TGTGCCAGCAGTGAAGTTACCGGGACATACTTC. Protein product: CASSEVTGTYF.

The chain has TRBV6-1 and TRBJ2-2, with a possible D match to TRBD1 (5 bases). Germline V gene lookup returns CDR1 MNHNS and CDR2 SASEGT. CDR3 length: 14 residues. Trimming removed 6 bases from V and 4 bases from J, with 12 bases in between. The CDR3 region is CASRTEWSTGELFF. The CDR3 region has the DNA TGTGCCAGCAGGACAGAGTGGAGCACCGGGGAGCTGTTTTTT.

This rearrangement joins TRBV6-5 to TRBJ1-5; TRBD1 matches 10 bases. Trimming removed 4 bases from V and 6 bases from J; junction bases left unmatched: 3. This CDR3 contains 14 residues. Germline V gene data show CDR1 as MNHEY and CDR2 as SVGAGI. CDR3 loop: CASSSWTGGQPQHF. In DNA form, the CDR3 reads TGTGCCAGCAGTTCATGGACAGGGGGTCAGCCCCAGCATTTT.